The 8 T cell receptor beta chains below all came from one sample that was sequenced in a study of CD8+CD57+ T cells in acquired aplastic anemia. The TCR beta profiling, which covered VDJ combination and CDR3 sequence, was carried out using genomic DNA as the template. MiXCR, run by TCRdb on the reads, gives a single entry per CDR3 protein. The data hold about 160,000 distinct CDR3 sequences, with 71% observed a single time. Selection for sequencing was limited to patients who had shown CD8+CD57+ cell expansion by flow cytometry. The sequenced sample was sorted CD4+, CD8+, or CD8+CD57+ T cells (not recorded which) from PBMCs. The receptor source for this set is a human donor with aplastic anemia.

This sequence joins TRBV5-1 and TRBJ2-5; no clear D gene. Germline assignment: CDR1 SGHRS and CDR2 YFSETQ. This CDR3 comprises 13 residues. The V and J ends lost 7 bases and 4 bases respectively, with 14 bases between them. The CDR3 sequence is CASRALALETQYF. In DNA form, the CDR3 reads TGCGCCAGCCGAGCTCTCGCCCTAGAGACCCAGTACTTC.

The chain couples TRBV7-2 to TRBJ2-7, with 11 bases fitting TRBD2. The V gene's germline CDR1 is SGHTA and CDR2 FQGNSA. The CDR3 loop spans 16 amino acids. With 3 bases clipped from V and 6 bases from J, the junction kept 10 bases outside the gene matches. The DNA for the CDR3 is TGTGCCAGCAGCTTTCGTACCGGGACTAGCGGATCCGAGCAGTACTTC. Translating it yields CASSFRTGTSGSEQYF.

The chain joins TRBV7-9 to TRBJ1-1; D perhaps matches TRBD1 (5 bases). CDR3 size: 14 residues. V gave up 2 bases and J gave up 3 bases, with 10 bases separating them. Germline V gene lookup returns CDR1 SEHNR and CDR2 FQNEAQ (reference sequence). CDR3 amino acids: CASSLRGRDTEAFF. In nucleotides, the CDR3 is TGTGCCAGCAGCTTAAGGGGACGGGACACTGAAGCTTTCTTT.

For the CDR3, the DNA is TGTGCCAGCAGCTTATATGGGACGGGGGGGAATCATACGCAGTATTTT. Residues: CASSLYGTGGNHTQYF. The rearrangement uses TRBV7-9 and TRBJ2-3; 8 bases are shared with TRBD2. This CDR3 has 16 amino acids. The ends lost 2 bases at V and 7 bases at J; junction bases unmatched: 11. CDR1 and CDR2 from the germline V gene are SEHNR and FQNEAQ (reference sequence).

Worth noting for this clonotype: Since a far larger clone is one base different, this is likely a read error. V and J are TRBV7-2 and TRBJ2-2, with D perhaps TRBD2 (5 bases). Per germline, CDR1 SGHTA and CDR2 FQGNSA. The CDR3 runs to 12 residues. CDR3 in DNA: TGTGCCAGCAGCCTGAACACCGGGGAGATGTTTTTT. The encoded protein is CASSLNTGEMFF.

The rearrangement links TRBV7-8 to TRBJ1-5; no reliable D call. This CDR3 is 13 amino acids long. CDR1 is SGHVS, CDR2 FQNEAQ, per germline. The V end lost 5 bases, the J end lost 5 bases, and 10 bases lay between the germline ends. The CDR3: CASSPGKDQPQHF. As DNA, the CDR3 is TGTGCCAGCAGCCCTGGGAAGGATCAGCCCCAGCATTTT. Full variable domain (outside the CDR3, taken from reference TRBV7-8 and TRBJ1-5): GAGVSQSPRYKVAKRGQDVALRCDPISGHVSLFWYQQALGQGPEFLTYFQNEAQLDKSGLPSDRFFAERPEGSVSTLKIQRTQQEDSAVYLCASSPGKDQPQHFGDGTRLSIL.

The chain has TRBV20-1 and TRBJ2-1; the D gene is possibly TRBD2 (6 bases). This CDR3 has 15 residues. Germline lookup yields CDR1 DFQATT and CDR2 SNEGSKA (reference sequence). With 0 bases removed from V and 0 bases from J, the gap between germline ends came to 9 bases. The CDR3 region is CSARDRGSSYNEQFF. CDR3 in DNA: TGCAGTGCTAGAGATCGGGGGAGCTCCTACAATGAGCAGTTCTTC.

This clonotype was recorded a few times. The rearrangement joins TRBV24-1 to TRBJ2-5; 8 nucleotides align to TRBD1. Trimming removed 4 bases from V and 1 base from J; junction bases left unmatched: 10. CDR3 length equals 17 residues. CDR1 is KGHDR, CDR2 SFDVKD, per germline. The CDR3 here is CATSDGQGFGAQETQYF. CDR3 nucleotide sequence: TGTGCCACCAGTGACGGACAGGGATTTGGGGCCCAAGAGACCCAGTACTTC.